The 14 T cell receptor beta chains listed next were all sequenced from one sample in a study of early T cells in non-severe SARS-CoV-2 infection. MiXCR, applied by TCRdb to the 5' RACE reads, yields one record per CDR3 protein. The repertoire holds about 40,000 distinct CDR3 sequences, with 5% to 6% as singletons. The specimen comprised whole blood, sampled at baseline. The receptors derive from an adult who was a healthcare worker with PCR-confirmed SARS-CoV-2 infection or an uninfected control (not recorded which).

This clonotype was recorded at least ten times. The V and J genes are TRBV29-1 and TRBJ2-3; D call uncertain. Germline-derived CDR1 and CDR2 are SQVTM and ANQGSEA. CDR3 length equals 16 residues. Trimming cost V 6 bases and J 2 bases, with 21 bases left between them. The CDR3 region has the DNA TGCAGCGTCCGTCGGACCCACCTCAAAGACACAGATACGCAGTATTTT. It encodes CSVRRTHLKDTDTQYF.

There are a few counts of this clonotype. The chain is built from TRBV10-2 and TRBJ1-2; possibly TRBD1 for D (5 bases). The CDR3 spans 13 residues. Germline CDR1 and CDR2: WSHSY and SAAADI. V was clipped by 8 bases and J by 8 bases, with 18 bases between them. The DNA for the CDR3 is TGCGCCAGCGGTACACAAGGGCAGGGCGGCTACACCTTC. Translation gives CASGTQGQGGYTF.

This clonotype appeared many times. The J gene is TRBJ2-5, the V gene TRBV7-2, with no clear D. This CDR3 is built from 14 residues. Trimming stripped 1 base from V and 0 bases from J, with 6 bases between. Germline V gene data show CDR1 as SGHTA and CDR2 as FQGNSA. The CDR3: CASSLGAYQETQYF. CDR3 DNA: TGTGCCAGCAGCTTAGGGGCCTACCAAGAGACCCAGTACTTC.

This clonotype was seen only a few times. V gene TRBV7-8 combines with J gene TRBJ2-3; 8 bases align to TRBD2. The CDR3 runs 17 residues. Germline lookup yields CDR1 SGHVS and CDR2 FQNEAQ. V lost 4 bases, J lost 3 bases, and 12 bases stayed unmatched. CDR3 nucleotides: TGTGCCAGCAGCTCGACCGTGCTACTAGCGGAGACAGATACGCAGTATTTT. Translating it yields CASSSTVLLAETDTQYF.

This clonotype was seen at least ten times. The chain recombines TRBV2 with TRBJ2-5; D may be TRBD2 (5 bases). Germline-derived CDR1 and CDR2 are SNHLY and FYNNEI. The CDR3 extends over 11 amino acids. V lost 6 bases and J 7 bases, leaving 9 bases between the germline ends. The CDR3 nucleotides read TGTGCCAGCAGGGACTTCGGGACCCAGTACTTC. Translation gives CASRDFGTQYF.

This clonotype has a count of ten or more. The chain's CDR3 is CASRSTGENEQYV. The CDR3 DNA sequence: TGTGCCAGCAGATCCACAGGGGAAAACGAGCAGTACGTC. The rearrangement uses TRBV6-2 or TRBV6-3 and TRBJ2-7; 7 nucleotides align to TRBD1. The CDR3 has 13 residues. Germline loops: CDR1 MNHEY, CDR2 SVGEGT. Trimming took 6 bases from V and 5 from J; bases not matched to a gene: 7.

The chain carries TRBV12-3 or TRBV12-4 and TRBJ2-3; possible D gene TRBD2, 5 bases. The CDR3 contains 15 residues. Trimming pared 3 bases from V and 1 base from J, leaving 11 bases between. The CDR3 is CASSFRGFGTDTQYF. CDR3 sequence (DNA): TGTGCCAGCAGTTTCCGGGGTTTCGGCACAGATACGCAGTATTTT.

Ten or more counts support this clonotype. The chain joins TRBV4-1 to TRBJ1-1; no reliable D call. Germline CDR1 is MGHRA and CDR2 is YSYEKL. V was trimmed by 2 bases and J by 4 bases, leaving 5 bases between them. The CDR3 runs 12 residues. DNA of the CDR3: TGCGCCAGCAGCCAACGGGGCACTGAAGCTTTCTTT. This gives the protein CASSQRGTEAFF.

This clonotype was seen many times. The genes are TRBV13 and TRBJ2-1, with TRBD2 matching 10 bases. V shed 4 bases and J 6 bases; nucleotides not matched to a gene: 9. This CDR3 is built from 16 residues. CDR1 PRHDT and CDR2 FYEKMQ come from the germline V gene (reference sequence). The CDR3 here is CASSYRTSGTLNEQFF. Written as DNA, the CDR3 is TGTGCCAGCAGCTACCGGACTAGCGGTACTCTCAATGAGCAGTTCTTC.

The chain joins TRBV24-1 to TRBJ2-7, with D hard to call. The germline V gene has CDR1 KGHDR and CDR2 SFDVKD. This CDR3 has 12 amino acids. Trimming left V 2 bases short and J 5 bases short, with 6 bases between. Written as DNA, the CDR3 is TGTGCCACCAGTGATTATTCCCACGAGCAGTACTTC. This encodes CATSDYSHEQYF.

At least ten counts were recorded for this clonotype. This chain joins TRBV11-3 and TRBJ1-4, with D uncertain. The V and J ends lost 4 bases and 4 bases respectively, with 7 bases between them. CDR1 is SGHNT, CDR2 YENEEA, per germline. The CDR3 is made up of 13 amino acids. The CDR3 loop is CASSSESNEKLFF. The CDR3 DNA sequence: TGTGCCAGCAGCTCAGAGAGTAATGAAAAACTGTTTTTT.

This clonotype has just a few counts. V usage is TRBV19 and J usage is TRBJ2-1; perhaps TRBD2 as D (5 bases). From germline, CDR1 is LNHDA and CDR2 SQIVND (reference sequence). Trimming removed 7 bases at V and 2 bases at J, with 15 bases between. This CDR3 is 15 amino acids long. CDR3 sequence reads: CASTQSGWAYNEQFF. CDR3 nucleotide sequence: TGTGCCAGTACCCAGTCGGGGTGGGCCTACAATGAGCAGTTCTTC.

This clonotype was detected many times. The rearrangement joins TRBV10-2 to TRBJ2-1; 8 bases are a match to TRBD2. Germline V lookup: CDR1 WSHSY, CDR2 SAAADI. V shed 4 bases and J 3 bases; nucleotides not matched to a gene: 5. This CDR3 has 15 amino acids. CDR3 in amino acids: CASSVTSGLYNEQFF. Here the CDR3 DNA reads TGCGCCAGCAGTGTTACTAGCGGCCTCTACAATGAGCAGTTCTTC.

This clonotype was seen more than once but under ten times. This chain connects TRBV7-8 to TRBJ2-7, with D perhaps assigned TRBD1 or TRBD2 (6 bases each). The ends were cut back, 3 bases at V and 6 bases at J, with 12 bases in the middle. Looked up from germline, CDR1 is SGHVS and CDR2 is FQNEAQ. The CDR3 consists of 13 residues. The CDR3 loop is CASSFRRGGEQYV. For the CDR3, the DNA is TGTGCCAGCAGCTTCCGCAGGGGAGGCGAGCAGTACGTC.